This T cell receptor beta chain stems from a study of T cells after yellow fever vaccination (dated by TCRdb to about 2019). Turning to the overall study: The SMART-Seq v4 Ultra Low Input RNA kit was used to prepare libraries from fractions with low cell numbers. To follow T-cell clones before and after primary and booster YFV17D yellow fever vaccination, bulk TCR alpha and beta repertoires were sequenced over time. Two healthy male donors, one aged 18 to 30 and one aged 30 to 39 years, were included in the cohort. Blood was collected at multiple timepoints before and after primary and secondary immunization, and bulk PBMC replicates and cell subsets were isolated. Study-wide findings and limitations: FACS-sorted repertoires could contain abundant contaminating clonotypes from the bulk population, so computational filtering was required. Compared with the primary T-cell response, the secondary T-cell response was weaker but faster, peaking on day 5 rather than day 15. A small fraction of clonotypes appeared in both the CD4 and CD8 compartments, likely as a result of convergent recombination. After the booster, most clones that had expanded after primary vaccination were detected again (about 97% of CD4 and around nine tenths of CD8), suggesting broad maintenance of memory. Only a couple of donors were included in the study, so the extent to which the findings can be generalized is limited.

Reading the label with the study, this specimen's treatment or condition is: live attenuated yellow fever vaccine strain. At every blood-draw timepoint, two biological replicates of bulk PBMCs were collected. PBMCs were isolated from peripheral blood using a standard Ficoll-Paque protocol. TriZol was used to extract RNA from bulk PBMCs, from CD4 and CD8 fractions, and from dextramer-positive and dextramer-negative fractions. This clonotype was seen at least ten times. Its antigen is still unknown. No clone much larger than this one lies a single base away; base qualities are absent. The sequencer was an Illumina NovaSeq 6000. TCR cDNA was made using 5'RACE template switching, a step that added a universal primer site and unique molecular identifiers. cDNA synthesis was primed from both the TCR alpha and TCR beta constant segments. Library amplification used two PCR steps, and the second PCR step added sample barcodes and sequencing adapters. Sequencing of libraries was performed on Illumina HiSeq 2500 (2x100 bp) or NovaSeq (2x150 bp). In the paper's pipeline: MIGEC handled demultiplexing of reads and collapsing into UMI consensus sequences, while MiXCR performed V(D)J alignment. Vaccine-responding clonotypes were defined with edgeR using replicate PBMC samples, requiring FDR below 0.01 and a log2 fold change above 5 up to day 15. CD4 or CD8 identity was assigned to each bulk clonotype according to whether the clonotype was present at higher abundance in the sequenced CD4 repertoire or the sequenced CD8 repertoire. Starting from the raw public reads, TCRdb applied fastp trimming at Q25, assembled clones with MiXCR and retained in-frame beta chains. Rows are unified per CDR3 protein, each entry keeping the most common DNA and genes. The authors' filters were not applied to this entry. Counted in this sample were 300,000 to 350,000 distinct CDR3 sequences; about 4.5% of them appeared once. Together, the top ten hold 15% to 20% of the sample.

CDR3 length: 15 amino acids, cysteine to phenylalanine. Only the CDR3 region is kept as DNA, spanning 45 bases read in frame from base 1. The germline V gene specifies SGHDT as CDR1 and YYEEEE as CDR2. V lost 2 bases and J lost 0 bases, and the count of bases not matched to a germline gene is 4. Here the sequenced sample was PBMCs, taken 15 days after the yellow fever booster vaccination. The rearranged segments are TRBV5-6 and TRBJ2-7, with TRBD1 identical over 8 junction bases. This TCR came from a man between 18 and 35 years old who received the YFV17D yellow fever vaccine. The DNA sequence follows: TGTGCCAGCAGCTTACAGGGGGAGCCCTCCTACGAGCAGTACTTC. This is translated as CASSLQGEPSYEQYF.